Listed here are 30 T cell receptor beta chains from one sample, sequenced in a study of cytomegalovirus exposure and HLA in healthy donors. The PCR made use of 60 Vbeta and 13 Jbeta primers. The data were produced by immunoSEQ multiplex PCR, yet TCRdb's version contains in-frame clones alone and is incomplete. The sample yields 150,000 to 200,000 clones, over 70% seen once. The sample taken for sequencing was PBMCs. These receptors came from a male donor in good health and CMV-seronegative.

This chain connects TRBV6-6 to TRBJ2-1; 7 bases are shared with TRBD1. Germline V lookup: CDR1 MNHNY, CDR2 SVGAGI (reference sequence). The trim removed 6 bases at V and 7 bases at J, leaving 9 bases unmatched. This CDR3 has 14 amino acids. Here the CDR3 reads CASSSGTVVNEQFF. CDR3 DNA: TGTGCCAGCAGCTCCGGGACAGTCGTGAATGAGCAGTTCTTC.

The rearrangement uses TRBV2 and TRBJ2-1, with 8 nucleotides matching TRBD2. V lost 7 bases, J lost 0 bases, and 17 bases stayed unmatched. The CDR3 contains 19 residues. Germline loops: CDR1 SNHLY, CDR2 FYNNEI. The CDR3 loop is CASNDPTVASGSSYNEQFF. The CDR3 nucleotides read TGTGCCAGCAATGACCCCACCGTGGCCAGCGGGAGCTCCTACAATGAGCAGTTCTTC.

This clone was seen a handful of times. This chain joins TRBV6-1 and TRBJ1-6; D unclear. The germline CDR1 and CDR2 sequences are MNHNS and SASEGT. The length of the CDR3 is 16 residues. V was pared by 3 bases and J by 3 bases, with 12 bases between. The CDR3 loop is CASSDSAGNYNSPLHF. The CDR3 DNA follows: TGTGCCAGCAGTGATAGTGCGGGGAACTATAATTCACCCCTCCACTTT.

This sequence joins TRBV6-5 and TRBJ2-3; TRBD1 matches 9 bases. V lost 4 bases and J lost 3; bases outside the gene matches: 5. The CDR3 loop spans 15 amino acids. Germline CDR1 MNHEY, CDR2 SVGAGI. The CDR3 is CASSFRDRATDTQYF. As DNA, the CDR3 is TGTGCCAGCAGTTTCCGGGACAGGGCAACAGATACGCAGTATTTT.

In its sample, this clone was seen a few times. The chain employs TRBV30 and TRBJ1-1, with 8 bases matching TRBD1. The germline V gene has CDR1 GTSNPN and CDR2 SVGIG (reference sequence). This CDR3 has 15 residues. V shed 2 bases, J shed 4 bases, and the junction held 9 bases outside the gene matches. The CDR3 region is CAWSLPDRGSTEAFF. Written as DNA, the CDR3 is TGTGCCTGGAGTCTCCCCGACAGGGGAAGCACTGAAGCTTTCTTT.

The chain couples TRBV18 to TRBJ1-5; D unresolved. Trimming pared 2 bases from V and 0 bases from J, leaving 5 bases between. Germline V gene data show CDR1 as KGHSH and CDR2 as LQKENI. The CDR3 runs to 14 residues. The CDR3 here is CASSPGLSNQPQHF. CDR3 bases: TGTGCCAGCTCACCAGGCCTTAGCAATCAGCCCCAGCATTTT.

This clone has only a few counts. The J gene is TRBJ2-6, the V gene TRBV7-9; D uncertain. The germline V and J ends were trimmed by 1 base and 4 bases, with 2 bases remaining between them. This CDR3 spans 13 amino acids. Germline assignment: CDR1 SEHNR and CDR2 FQNEAQ (reference sequence). In nucleotides, the CDR3 is TGTGCCAGCAGCTTAGTAGGGGCCAACGTCCTGACTTTC. This sequence encodes CASSLVGANVLTF.

The chain is built from TRBV7-8 and TRBJ2-5, with D possibly matching TRBD1 (5 bases). Looked up from germline, CDR1 is SGHVS and CDR2 is FQNEAQ. Deletions cut 4 bases from V and 2 bases from J, with 14 bases between. The CDR3 is 15 residues long. In DNA, the CDR3 is TGTGCCAGCAGCTCATCCCGGACAACTCAAGAGACCCAGTACTTC. This encodes CASSSSRTTQETQYF.

V usage is TRBV5-1 and J usage is TRBJ2-5; 8 bases map to TRBD1. Germline values: CDR1 SGHRS, CDR2 YFSETQ. V dropped 4 bases and J dropped 3; count of bases not matched to a gene: 5. This CDR3 comprises 14 residues. The CDR3 DNA sequence: TGCGCCAGCAGCCCAGGGGGCAGGGAAGAGACCCAGTACTTC. It specifies CASSPGGREETQYF.

The V and J genes are TRBV18 and TRBJ1-2; D possibly corresponds to TRBD1 (6 bases). CDR3 length: 16 residues. Germline values: CDR1 KGHSH, CDR2 LQKENI. Trimming shortened V by 3 bases and J by 0 bases, and 14 bases separated the two germline ends. CDR3 coding DNA: TGTGCCAGCTCACCGAACACAGGGAGAGCTAACTATGGCTACACCTTC. Residues: CASSPNTGRANYGYTF.

The rearrangement links TRBV5-1 to TRBJ1-1; TRBD1 is a possible D gene (5 bases). Germline loops: CDR1 SGHRS, CDR2 YFSETQ. This CDR3 region has 12 residues. The V and J ends lost 2 bases and 10 bases respectively, with 12 bases between them. Here the CDR3 DNA reads TGCGCCAGCAGCTTTTCGGGGGAGGGAGCTTTCTTT. It yields the protein CASSFSGEGAFF.

V and J are TRBV28 and TRBJ1-5; TRBD1 matches 7 bases. CDR3 size: 14 residues. Germline CDR1 is MDHEN and CDR2 is SYDVKM. V lost 5 bases, J lost 3 bases, and 4 bases stayed unmatched. CDR3 residues: CASSRDRANQPQHF. For the CDR3, the DNA is TGTGCCAGCAGTAGAGACAGGGCCAATCAGCCCCAGCATTTT.

The chain joins TRBV18 to TRBJ1-1; D unclear. The germline gives CDR1 KGHSH, CDR2 LQKENI. V gave up 2 bases and J gave up 2 bases, with 9 bases separating them. This CDR3 region has 14 residues. The CDR3 loop is CASSPRTDNTEAFF. CDR3 DNA sequence: TGTGCCAGCTCACCAAGAACAGACAACACTGAAGCTTTCTTT.

This clone has more than one count but fewer than ten. The chain uses TRBV7-2 and TRBJ1-2, with TRBD1 identical over 7 bases. CDR1 is SGHTA, CDR2 FQGNSA, per germline. The junction had 5 bases not matched to a gene; V was cut back by 5 bases and J by 5 bases. The CDR3 has 13 residues. The CDR3 DNA reads TGTGCCAGCAGCACAATCAGGGGGTATGGCTACACCTTC. Residues: CASSTIRGYGYTF.

The chain carries TRBV7-2 and TRBJ1-1; possibly TRBD1 for D (6 bases). Germline-derived CDR1 and CDR2 are SGHTA and FQGNSA. The CDR3 sequence is 13 residues long. The germline V and J ends were trimmed by 5 bases and 11 bases, with 18 bases remaining between them. CDR3 sequence reads: CASSLSWGREAFF. The CDR3 DNA follows: TGTGCCAGCAGCCTCTCTTGGGGGCGCGAGGCTTTCTTT.

The rearrangement joins TRBV5-1 to TRBJ1-4; no reliable D call. The length of the CDR3 is 15 residues. The V end was cut by 3 bases, the J end by 7 bases, with 16 bases between. Germline CDR1 is SGHRS and CDR2 is YFSETQ. The CDR3 here is CASSSAASFGEKLFF. The CDR3 DNA follows: TGCGCCAGCAGCTCCGCGGCCTCGTTTGGTGAAAAACTGTTTTTT.

This clone has a handful of counts. V is TRBV15 and J is TRBJ1-5, with no clear D. The CDR3 has 17 amino acids. CDR1 and CDR2 from the germline V gene are LNHNV and YYDKDF (reference sequence). V dropped 3 bases and J dropped 2 bases, with 17 bases sitting between them. The CDR3 nucleotides read TGTGCCACCAGCAGGGGCGACGACAACCCTCGCAATCAGCCCCAGCATTTT. Translating it yields CATSRGDDNPRNQPQHF. The full variable domain, its missing parts supplied by reference TRBV15 and TRBJ1-5, is DAMVIQNPRYQVTQFGKPVTLSCSQTLNHNVMYWYQQKSSQAPKLLFHYYDKDFNNEADTPDNFQSRRPNTSFCFLDIRSPGLGDTAMYLCATSRGDDNPRNQPQHFGDGTRLSIL.

This clone was detected once. V usage is TRBV7-9 and J usage is TRBJ2-7; possible D gene TRBD1, 6 bases. Germline CDR1 reads SEHNR; CDR2 reads FQNEAQ (reference sequence). The CDR3 has 14 amino acids. V shed 6 bases and J shed 0 bases, with 12 bases lying between them. CDR3 in amino acids: CASSKDRLSYEQYF. In DNA form, the CDR3 reads TGTGCCAGCAGTAAGGACAGACTCTCCTACGAGCAGTACTTC.

V gene TRBV28 combines with J gene TRBJ2-1; TRBD1 agrees at 12 bases. This CDR3 is built from 16 residues. Looked up from germline, CDR1 is MDHEN and CDR2 is SYDVKM. The junction had 9 bases not matched to a gene; V was cut back by 6 bases and J by 6 bases. CDR3 protein: CASRLRPGQGANEQFF. CDR3 in DNA: TGTGCCAGCAGGCTCCGCCCGGGACAGGGGGCCAATGAGCAGTTCTTC.

The V gene is TRBV5-6, the J gene TRBJ1-1; D uncertain. CDR1 and CDR2 (germline): SGHDT, YYEEEE. The ends were cut back, 3 bases at V and 4 bases at J, with 10 bases in the middle. CDR3 length: 13 amino acids. CDR3 nucleotides: TGTGCCAGCAGCTCCGGGAGGGCCACTGAAGCTTTCTTT. Translating gives CASSSGRATEAFF.

This clone was recorded only once. The J gene is TRBJ2-6, the V gene TRBV5-1; TRBD1 is a possible D gene (5 bases). This CDR3 spans 15 amino acids. Germline CDR1 is SGHRS and CDR2 is YFSETQ. Deletions cut 2 bases from V and 2 bases from J, with 8 bases between. The CDR3 loop is CASSFDRPGANVLTF. CDR3 nucleotides: TGCGCCAGCAGCTTTGACAGACCTGGGGCCAACGTCCTGACTTTC.

The V call is TRBV19, the J call TRBJ1-1; D is undetermined. V lost 5 bases and J 0 bases, leaving 13 bases between the germline ends. Germline-derived CDR1 and CDR2 are LNHDA and SQIVND (reference sequence). This CDR3 region has 15 residues. CDR3 sequence: CASSRAPGLNTEAFF. In nucleotides, the CDR3 is TGTGCCAGTAGTCGAGCACCAGGTTTGAACACTGAAGCTTTCTTT.

This chain connects TRBV7-9 to TRBJ2-1; weak D call: TRBD1 (5 bases). The V and J ends lost 5 bases and 5 bases respectively, with 13 bases between them. CDR3 length: 14 amino acids. Germline CDR1 and CDR2: SEHNR and FQNEAQ (reference sequence). Here the CDR3 reads CASSVTVPNNEQFF. CDR3 bases: TGTGCCAGCAGCGTGACAGTTCCGAACAATGAGCAGTTCTTC. The whole variable domain, filled in from reference TRBV7-9 and TRBJ2-1, reads DTGVSQNPRHKITKRGQNVTFRCDPISEHNRLYWYRQTLGQGPEFLTYFQNEAQLEKSRLLSDRFSAERPKGSFSTLEIQRTEQGDSAMYLCASSVTVPNNEQFFGPGTRLTVL.

Comment on this clone: Other DNA sequences in this specimen translate into the identical CDR3. V is TRBV28 and J is TRBJ1-5, with D perhaps TRBD1 (5 bases). Germline CDR1 and CDR2: MDHEN and SYDVKM. V was pared by 3 bases and J by 0 bases, with 15 bases between. The CDR3 runs to 17 residues. Here the CDR3 DNA reads TGTGCCAGCAGTTTTTTCGGGGGGAGCTATAGCAATCAGCCCCAGCATTTT. Encoded protein: CASSFFGGSYSNQPQHF.

The chain employs TRBV7-2 and TRBJ2-1; 9 bases map to TRBD2. The CDR3 contains 16 residues. The J segment lost 6 bases and the V segment lost 5 bases, leaving 11 bases of the junction unmatched. The germline V gene encodes CDR1 SGHTA and CDR2 FQGNSA. The CDR3 region is CASSLVAGVIRNEQFF. The CDR3 coding sequence is TGTGCCAGCAGCCTGGTAGCGGGAGTGATTCGCAATGAGCAGTTCTTC. Full variable domain (rest looked up from reference TRBV7-2 and TRBJ2-1): GAGVSQSPSNKVTEKGKDVELRCDPISGHTALYWYRQSLGQGLEFLIYFQGNSAPDKSGLPSDRFSAERTGGSVSTLTIQRTQQEDSAVYLCASSLVAGVIRNEQFFGPGTRLTVL.

The chain carries TRBV18 and TRBJ1-1, with a weak D call TRBD1 (6 bases). Looked up from germline, CDR1 is KGHSH and CDR2 is LQKENI. The CDR3 sequence is 14 residues long. Trimming shortened V by 3 bases and J by 0 bases, and 8 bases separated the two germline ends. In nucleotides, the CDR3 is TGTGCCAGCTCACCCCAGGGGTTGAACACTGAAGCTTTCTTT. Its protein product is CASSPQGLNTEAFF.

V and J are TRBV27 and TRBJ2-7, with TRBD2 matching 8 bases. Germline V gene data show CDR1 as MNHEY and CDR2 as SMNVEV (reference sequence). This CDR3 is built from 15 residues. V shed 5 bases, J shed 3 bases, and the junction held 9 bases outside the gene matches. The CDR3 sequence: CASSRSGGADYEQYF. CDR3 DNA: TGTGCCAGCAGTCGCTCGGGGGGGGCGGACTACGAGCAGTACTTC.

J is TRBJ2-3 and V is TRBV18; TRBD1 might be the D (6 bases). The CDR3 sequence is 14 residues long. Per germline, CDR1 KGHSH and CDR2 LQKENI. V was shortened by 6 bases and J by 1 base, with 11 bases between the two germline ends. The CDR3 spells CASSFSGGTDTQYF. In DNA form, the CDR3 reads TGTGCCAGCTCGTTTTCAGGGGGCACAGATACGCAGTATTTT.

This clone came up a few times. J is TRBJ1-5 and V is TRBV27; the match to TRBD1 covers 7 bases. V lost 5 bases to trimming and J lost 7 bases; unmatched junction nucleotides: 8. CDR3 length equals 14 residues. CDR1 and CDR2 from the germline V gene are MNHEY and SMNVEV (reference sequence). The CDR3 DNA follows: TGTGCCAGCAGTCCACAGGGGTTTGGGCAGCCCCAGCATTTT. Its translation: CASSPQGFGQPQHF.

V gene TRBV6-5 combines with J gene TRBJ1-5, with D hard to call. CDR1 MNHEY and CDR2 SVGAGI come from the germline V gene. The CDR3 covers 14 residues. Trimming removed 5 bases at V and 0 bases at J, with 8 bases between. The CDR3 sequence is CASSPEYSNQPQHF. The CDR3 bases are TGTGCCAGCAGTCCTGAGTATAGCAATCAGCCCCAGCATTTT.